This is a list of T cell receptor beta chains from one sample in a study of blood T cell repertoires in COVID-19. Produced via immunoSEQ multiplex PCR; TCRdb's table is partial and in-frame only. The table shows 150,000 to 200,000 clones, with about 85% occurring only once. Material for sequencing was peripheral blood. The receptors were sampled from a man between 70 and 80 years old with active or convalescent COVID-19. Both conserved end residues are part of each CDR3. The D gene is left open where the match is weak.

j_call d_call v_call cdr3_aa cdr3_nt
TRBJ2-5 . TRBV7-8 CASSLFRVETQYF TGTGCCAGCAGCTTATTCAGGGTAGAGACCCAGTACTTC
TRBJ1-6 . TRBV6-6 CASSRRGTYNSPLHF TGTGCCAGCAGCCGACGGGGGACCTATAATTCACCCCTCCACTTT
TRBJ2-7 . TRBV11-2 CASSLAGQSTLTENYEQYF TGTGCCAGCAGCTTAGCTGGACAGTCTACCCTAACCGAAAACTACGAGCAGTACTTC
TRBJ1-5 TRBD1 TRBV28 CASSFGQDQPQHF TGTGCCAGCAGCTTTGGACAGGATCAGCCCCAGCATTTT
TRBJ1-1 . TRBV28 CASSFSPAGNTEAFF TGTGCCAGCAGTTTTTCTCCCGCAGGGAACACTGAAGCTTTCTTT
TRBJ2-3 TRBD2 TRBV10-1 CASSESSAGLAVLDTQYF TGCGCCAGCAGTGAGTCGAGTGCGGGACTAGCGGTTCTGGATACGCAGTATTTT
TRBJ1-5 . TRBV11-3 CASSTFPGGRLPDSNQPQHF TGTGCCAGCAGCACCTTTCCCGGAGGGCGCCTTCCTGATAGCAATCAGCCCCAGCATTTT
TRBJ2-3 TRBD1 TRBV6-5 CASSRRTQGADTQYF TGTGCCAGCAGCCGAAGGACTCAGGGGGCAGATACGCAGTATTTT
TRBJ2-2 TRBD1 TRBV28 CASSLGQGATGELFF TGTGCCAGCAGCCTGGGACAGGGGGCCACCGGGGAGCTGTTTTTT
TRBJ2-1 . TRBV28 CASRGPGSSYNEQFF TGTGCCAGCAGAGGGCCCGGGAGCTCCTACAATGAGCAGTTCTTC
TRBJ1-2 . TRBV28 CASRPTGRNGYTF TGTGCCAGCAGACCGACAGGCCGTAATGGCTACACCTTC